The clone carrying this TCR beta chain was counted between two and nine times. The target antigen is unknown. Method: immunoSEQ multiplex PCR; TCRdb's copy keeps in-frame clones and lacks some. The sample holds 35,000 to 45,000 clones, approximately 80% seen once. From germline, CDR1 is LGHNA and CDR2 YSLEER. With 0 bases clipped from V and 2 bases from J, the junction kept 7 bases outside the gene matches. The CDR3 spans 17 residues. The sample comes from a study of OX40 agonist ivuxolimab in advanced cancers. Across the whole study: Ivuxolimab doses were 0.01, 0.1, 0.3, 1.5, 3 or 10 mg/kg every 2 weeks. Therapy given before enrollment (anti-PD-1, anti-PD-L1 or anti-CTLA-4) was allowed, and around 40% had some.

Findings and caveats of the study: Expanded clones were, on average, more numerous in CD8+ T cells than in CD4+.

This specimen was CD4+ or CD8+ T cells sorted from blood, taken in a trial of the OX40 agonist ivuxolimab. The receptor was derived from an adult with an advanced solid tumor such as melanoma, head and neck, liver or kidney cancer. The rearrangement joins TRBV4-3 to TRBJ2-3, with TRBD2 matching 8 bases. Written as DNA, the CDR3 is TGCGCCAGCAGCCAAGATGTCGGGGGGGGCCCCACAGATACGCAGTATTTT. Its translation: CASSQDVGGGPTDTQYF.